Here is one T cell receptor beta chain with its context. Its antigen is currently unknown. This record belongs to a study of shared clonotypes between healthy human individuals. CDR3 length: 15 residues. Unmatched junction bases numbered 3, after V lost 3 bases and J lost 3 bases. Per the germline V gene, CDR1 is PRHDT and CDR2 is FYEKMQ (reference sequence). Study-wide results and caveats: Compared with memory subsets, naive subsets generally had larger estimated richness.

Produced via immunoSEQ multiplex PCR; TCRdb's table is partial and in-frame only. The table has 1,400,000 or so clones, approximately 98.5% seen once. This rearrangement joins TRBV13 to TRBJ2-7, with 12 positions matching TRBD2. Sequencing input: naive CD4+ T cells sorted from blood. The sample's subset: CD45RA+ positively selected. The TCR originated in a man aged 25 to 40 in good health. The CDR3 bases are TGTGCCAGCAGCTTTACTAGCGGGAGGCACTACGAGCAGTACTTC. It is translated as CASSFTSGRHYEQYF. Using reference TRBV13 and TRBJ2-7 for the parts outside the CDR3, the full variable domain is AAGVIQSPRHLIKEKRETATLKCYPIPRHDTVYWYQQGPGQDPQFLISFYEKMQSDKGSIPDRFSAQQFSDYHSELNMSSLELGDSALYFCASSFTSGRHYEQYFGPGTRLTVT.